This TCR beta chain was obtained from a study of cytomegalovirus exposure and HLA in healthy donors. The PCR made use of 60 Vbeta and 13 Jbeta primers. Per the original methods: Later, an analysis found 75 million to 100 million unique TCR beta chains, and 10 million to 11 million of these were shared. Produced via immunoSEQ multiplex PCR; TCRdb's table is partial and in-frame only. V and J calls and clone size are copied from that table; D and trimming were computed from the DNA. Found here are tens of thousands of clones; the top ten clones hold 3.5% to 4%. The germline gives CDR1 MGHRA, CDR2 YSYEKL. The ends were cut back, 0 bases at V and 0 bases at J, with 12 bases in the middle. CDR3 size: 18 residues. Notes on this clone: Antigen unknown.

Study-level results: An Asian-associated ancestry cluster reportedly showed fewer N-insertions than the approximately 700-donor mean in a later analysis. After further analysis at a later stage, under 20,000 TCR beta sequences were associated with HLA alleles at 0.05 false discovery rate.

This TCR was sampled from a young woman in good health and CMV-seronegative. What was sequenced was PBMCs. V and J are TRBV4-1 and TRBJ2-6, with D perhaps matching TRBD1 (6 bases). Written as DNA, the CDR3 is TGCGCCAGCAGCCAAGAGGACAGTCGGAGCTCTGGGGCCAACGTCCTGACTTTC. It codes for CASSQEDSRSSGANVLTF.